A single sample is the source of the 22 T cell receptor beta chains below, sequenced in a study of chemoradiotherapy in HPV16-positive cancers. Method: immunoSEQ multiplex PCR; TCRdb's copy keeps in-frame clones and lacks some. The sample includes a few thousand clones, about nine tenths seen only once; the top ten take around 3%. The source material was tumor tissue, sampled from a patient who underwent chemoradiotherapy. These TCRs come from a human donor with HPV-associated anogenital cancer.

This clone has a single count. The CDR3, as DNA: TGTGCCAGCAGCTTAGCTCGTGGGAGTAGCGGGAGGCCCAATGAGCAGTTCTTC. It yields the protein CASSLARGSSGRPNEQFF. The chain is built from TRBV7-8 and TRBJ2-1, with 10 bases identical to TRBD2. Trimming took 0 bases from V and 6 from J; bases not matched to a gene: 11. This CDR3 has 18 amino acids. Germline lookup yields CDR1 SGHVS and CDR2 FQNEAQ.

The chain links TRBV5-4 to TRBJ2-1, with a weak D call TRBD2 (8 bases). V was pared by 0 bases and J by 5 bases, with 21 bases between. The CDR3 totals 18 residues. Germline V gene sequence: CDR1 SGHNT, CDR2 YYREEE (reference sequence). In nucleotides, the CDR3 is TGTGCCAGCAGCTTGGGGCCAGGGGGAGCGGGAGAACACAATGAGCAGTTCTTC. Translation: CASSLGPGGAGEHNEQFF.

The CDR3 protein is CTSSQALVSSSYNEQFF. The CDR3 DNA sequence: TGCACCAGCAGCCAAGCGCTAGTGTCAAGCTCCTACAATGAGCAGTTCTTC. The chain recombines TRBV1 with TRBJ2-1; TRBD2 is the table's D call, not checked against the DNA. TRBV1 is reported as a pseudogene. This CDR3 is 17 amino acids long.

The genes are TRBV19 and TRBJ2-7; a possible D gene is TRBD1 (5 bases). This CDR3 comprises 17 residues. The germline V gene encodes CDR1 LNHDA and CDR2 SQIVND (reference sequence). The ends were cut back, 6 bases at V and 4 bases at J, with 25 bases in the middle. The CDR3 DNA follows: TGTGCCAGTAGCACGCCAGGGAAATTGATCAATGGGTACGAGCAGTACTTC. Translating gives CASSTPGKLINGYEQYF.

This chain joins TRBV2 and TRBJ2-3; D gene unclear. Looked up from germline, CDR1 is SNHLY and CDR2 is FYNNEI. This CDR3 spans 14 amino acids. The V end lost 5 bases, the J end lost 8 bases, and 17 bases lay between the germline ends. The CDR3 spells CASSYDVPGRTQYF. The DNA for the CDR3 is TGTGCCAGCAGTTATGACGTCCCCGGACGTACGCAGTATTTT.

V is TRBV12-5 and J is TRBJ2-5, with TRBD2 matching over 11 bases. In germline, CDR1 is LGHNT, CDR2 FRNRAP. The V segment lost 1 base and the J segment 1 base; nucleotides outside the gene matches: 11. This CDR3 has 19 residues. Here the CDR3 DNA reads TGTGCTAGTGGTTTGGGACTAGCGGGAAAGGCGCCCGCCCAAGAGACCCAGTACTTC. Its protein is CASGLGLAGKAPAQETQYF.

The chain joins TRBV29-1 to TRBJ2-3; 7 nucleotides align to TRBD2. The CDR3 is made up of 15 amino acids. CDR1 is SQVTM and CDR2 is ANQGSEA in the germline V gene. V lost 7 bases and J lost 0; bases outside the gene matches: 10. This CDR3 is CSGQTSSSSTDTQYF. CDR3 bases: TGCAGCGGCCAGACTAGCAGTTCTAGCACAGATACGCAGTATTTT.

This CDR3 is CASSQALGDRAQYF. The DNA of the CDR3 is TGCGCCAGCAGCCAGGCCCTAGGGGATAGAGCGCAGTATTTT. This chain joins TRBV4-1 and TRBJ2-3; tentative D call: TRBD1 (5 bases). V lost 3 bases and J 10 bases, leaving 17 bases between the germline ends. Per the germline V gene, CDR1 is MGHRA and CDR2 is YSYEKL. The CDR3 length is 14 residues.

About this clone: The junction shows a germline mismatch at one end, possibly a read error. Other DNA sequences of this sample code for an identical CDR3. This sequence joins TRBV6-4 and TRBJ2-3; TRBD1 agrees at 8 bases. The CDR3 runs to 14 residues. CDR1 MRHNA and CDR2 SNTAGT come from the germline V gene. CDR3 DNA sequence: TGTGCCAGCAGCCCGGGACAGGCGTCAAATACGCAATATTTT. Protein product: CASSPGQASNTQYF.

A single count supports this clone. This sequence joins TRBV5-1 and TRBJ2-1; 9 nucleotides agree with TRBD1. This CDR3 region has 14 residues. With V trimmed by 3 bases and J by 5 bases, 3 bases remained unmatched. Germline V gene lookup returns CDR1 SGHRS and CDR2 YFSETQ. The CDR3 loop is CASSSGTGNNEQFF. The CDR3 DNA is TGCGCCAGCAGCTCCGGGACAGGGAACAATGAGCAGTTCTTC. The full variable domain, completed using reference TRBV5-1 and TRBJ2-1, is KAGVTQTPRYLIKTRGQQVTLSCSPISGHRSVSWYQQTPGQGLQFLFEYFSETQRNKGNFPGRFSGRQFSNSRSEMNVSTLELGDSALYLCASSSGTGNNEQFFGPGTRLTVL.

The chain joins TRBV30 to TRBJ1-1; weak D call: TRBD1 (6 bases). V lost 5 bases and J 3 bases, leaving 13 bases between the germline ends. Looked up from germline, CDR1 is GTSNPN and CDR2 is SVGIG (reference sequence). The CDR3 consists of 13 residues. The CDR3 DNA reads TGTGCCTGGGCAGGGGCCTCCTACACTGAAGCTTTCTTT. It specifies CAWAGASYTEAFF.

The V call is TRBV9, the J call TRBJ2-1; D is unresolved. V was clipped by 0 bases and J by 6 bases, with 13 bases between them. Germline CDR1 and CDR2: SGDLS and YYNGEE. The CDR3 covers 15 residues. The CDR3 region is CASSVGVTRINEQFF. The DNA of the CDR3 is TGTGCCAGCAGCGTAGGGGTGACGAGGATCAATGAGCAGTTCTTC.

V usage is TRBV6-5 and J usage is TRBJ2-5, with 12 nucleotides matching TRBD2. In germline, CDR1 is MNHEY, CDR2 SVGAGI. The CDR3 is made up of 15 amino acids. The J segment lost 0 bases and the V segment lost 6 bases, leaving 2 bases of the junction unmatched. For the CDR3, the DNA is TGTGCCAGCAGGACTAGCGGGAGAGACCAAGAGACCCAGTACTTC. Translating it yields CASRTSGRDQETQYF.

The rearrangement links TRBV27 to TRBJ2-1, with 7 bases that match TRBD1. Germline values: CDR1 MNHEY, CDR2 SMNVEV (reference sequence). J gave up 4 bases and V 6 bases, and 3 bases lay outside the gene matches. The length of the CDR3 is 13 residues. CDR3 sequence (DNA): TGTGCCAGCAGCGGGACAGAGTACAATGAGCAGTTCTTC. Amino acid sequence: CASSGTEYNEQFF.

V and J are TRBV6-1 and TRBJ2-7; 7 bases align to TRBD2. CDR1 is MNHNS, CDR2 SASEGT, per germline. The CDR3 is 15 amino acids. J lost 3 bases, V lost 1 base, and 6 bases had no gene match. The CDR3 sequence: CASSEESSGFYEQYF. CDR3 sequence (DNA): TGTGCCAGCAGTGAAGAGAGTAGCGGGTTCTACGAGCAGTACTTC.

The chain uses TRBV7-2 and TRBJ2-3, with 7 nucleotides matching TRBD1. The CDR3 extends over 16 amino acids. CDR1 and CDR2 from the germline V gene are SGHTA and FQGNSA. Trimming took 5 bases from V and 3 from J; bases not matched to a gene: 11. In DNA form, the CDR3 reads TGTGCCAGCAGCCTTCTGCTCCCCAGGGGGACAGATACGCAGTATTTT. Encoded protein: CASSLLLPRGTDTQYF.

The rearrangement joins TRBV14 to TRBJ2-3; 8 bases match TRBD2. Trimming removed 4 bases from V and 7 bases from J; junction bases left unmatched: 13. This CDR3 region has 16 residues. Germline V lookup: CDR1 SGHDN, CDR2 FVKESK. The CDR3 sequence: CASSLLGRGGRNTQYF. In DNA form, the CDR3 reads TGTGCCAGCAGCCTTCTCGGGAGGGGCGGAAGGAATACGCAGTATTTT.

There are a few counts of this clone. This chain connects TRBV9 to TRBJ1-4; perhaps TRBD1 as D (5 bases). Germline values: CDR1 SGDLS, CDR2 YYNGEE. Trimming pared 4 bases from V and 8 bases from J, leaving 18 bases between. There are 15 residues in the CDR3. CDR3 sequence reads: CASSPRRGGVEKLFF. The CDR3 coding sequence is TGTGCCAGCAGCCCCCGCCGGGGGGGGGTCGAAAAACTGTTTTTT.

V and J are TRBV6-5 and TRBJ2-3; TRBD2 agrees at 9 bases. V shed 2 bases and J 0 bases; nucleotides not matched to a gene: 3. This CDR3 is built from 16 residues. Germline V gene sequence: CDR1 MNHEY, CDR2 SVGAGI. The DNA of the CDR3 is TGTGCCAGCAGTTACCCTAGCGGGGCTAGCACAGATACGCAGTATTTT. Amino acids: CASSYPSGASTDTQYF.

The chain has TRBV9 and TRBJ1-3; D not certain. Germline V CDR1 and CDR2: SGDLS, YYNGEE. Trimming left V 2 bases short and J 1 base short, with 7 bases between. This CDR3 has 14 residues. The CDR3 loop reads CASSVQDSGNTIYF. In nucleotides, the CDR3 is TGTGCCAGCAGCGTTCAGGATTCTGGAAACACCATATATTTT.

The V and J genes are TRBV11-3 and TRBJ2-1; a weak D match, TRBD2 (6 bases). CDR3 size: 13 residues. CDR1 and CDR2 from the germline V gene are SGHNT and YENEEA. V was clipped by 0 bases and J by 7 bases, with 7 bases between them. The CDR3 reads CASSLEGGNEQFF. CDR3 coding DNA: TGTGCCAGCAGCTTAGAAGGAGGGAATGAGCAGTTCTTC. The full variable domain, completed using reference TRBV11-3 and TRBJ2-1, is EAGVVQSPRYKIIEKKQPVAFWCNPISGHNTLYWYLQNLGQGPELLIRYENEEAVDDSQLPKDRFSAERLKGVDSTLKIQPAELGDSAVYLCASSLEGGNEQFFGPGTRLTVL.

V is TRBV4-1 and J is TRBJ2-5, with 10 bases fitting TRBD2. Trimming cost V 2 bases and J 5 bases; bases outside gene matches: 8. CDR1 MGHRA and CDR2 YSYEKL come from the germline V gene. The CDR3 has 16 amino acids. CDR3: CASSQYLAGVKETQYF. For the CDR3, the DNA is TGCGCCAGCAGCCAATATCTAGCGGGAGTTAAGGAGACCCAGTACTTC.